A single sample is the source of the 18 T cell receptor beta chains below, sequenced in a study of T cells in Graves' hyperthyroidism and ophthalmopathy. Researchers amplified the TCR beta CDR3 regions from RNA transcripts. The HTBI primer set served for first-round RT-PCR of the TCR CDR3. TCRdb analysed the multiplex PCR reads with MiXCR anew, one entry per CDR3 protein. The sample lists about 600,000 distinct CDR3 sequences, about a sixth occurring once. Sequenced input: blood. These receptors came from a woman between 35 and 50 years old with Graves' ophthalmopathy.

This chain connects TRBV19 to TRBJ1-1, with TRBD1 matching over 9 bases. Trimming at V came to 8 bases and at J to 4 bases, leaving 11 bases not matched to a gene. The CDR3 covers 15 residues. Germline V gene data show CDR1 as LNHDA and CDR2 as SQIVND (reference sequence). CDR3 sequence (DNA): TGTGCCAGTCACCGGGACAGGGCGAGGAGCACTGAAGCTTTCTTT. The encoded protein is CASHRDRARSTEAFF.

The chain combines TRBV7-2 with TRBJ2-7; D might be TRBD1 or TRBD2, each matching 5 bases. This CDR3 is built from 14 residues. In germline, CDR1 is SGHTA, CDR2 FQGNSA. V was clipped by 5 bases and J by 2 bases, with 13 bases between them. In DNA, the CDR3 is TGTGCCAGCAGCCTAGGGGCACTAGCCTACGAGCAGTACTTC. Translated: CASSLGALAYEQYF.

CDR3: CASSIYGRGNTEAFF. The DNA of the CDR3 is TGTGCCAGTAGTATTTACGGCAGGGGGAACACTGAAGCTTTCTTT. This rearrangement joins TRBV19 to TRBJ1-1; TRBD1 might be the D (6 bases). The CDR3 covers 15 residues. V was trimmed by 3 bases and J by 1 base, leaving 12 bases between them. Per germline, CDR1 LNHDA and CDR2 SQIVND (reference sequence).

This clonotype was detected ten times or more. The chain links TRBV12-3 or TRBV12-4 to TRBJ2-3; tentatively, D is TRBD2 (6 bases). The CDR3 is 15 residues long. V lost 5 bases and J lost 0, with 12 bases in between. In DNA form, the CDR3 reads TGTGCCAGCAGTCCCGGACGGGGGAGCACAGATACGCAGTATTTT. Its protein product is CASSPGRGSTDTQYF.

The V and J genes are TRBV20-1 and TRBJ1-1; D unresolved. CDR3 length: 12 residues. Germline loops: CDR1 DFQATT, CDR2 SNEGSKA (reference sequence). V lost 5 bases and J 3 bases, leaving 10 bases between the germline ends. The CDR3 protein is CSAGVGYTEAFF. The CDR3 DNA reads TGCAGTGCTGGAGTAGGGTACACTGAAGCTTTCTTT.

This clonotype has just a few counts. V and J are TRBV12-3 or TRBV12-4 and TRBJ1-1; D ambiguous. V lost 6 bases to trimming and J lost 2 bases, with 10 bases between them. This CDR3 comprises 13 residues. The CDR3 nucleotides are TGTGCCAGCAGCCAGTGGGGAAACACTGAAGCTTTCTTT. It encodes CASSQWGNTEAFF.

The gene calls are TRBV6-1 and TRBJ2-2, with D perhaps matching TRBD2 (7 bases). Between the trimmed V and J ends, which lost 7 bases and 6 bases, there was a span of 18 bases. The CDR3 consists of 15 residues. Germline CDR1 reads MNHNS; CDR2 reads SASEGT. The CDR3 DNA follows: TGTGCCAGCAACCTCGAGGGGGGGCGCGCCGGGGAGCTGTTTTTT. Translating gives CASNLEGGRAGELFF.

This clonotype was detected a few times. The chain uses TRBV2 and TRBJ2-1; either TRBD1 or TRBD2 may fit D (5 bases each). CDR1 and CDR2 (germline): SNHLY, FYNNEI. Trimming pared 6 bases from V and 5 bases from J, leaving 11 bases between. This CDR3 has 13 residues. The CDR3 here is CASRSGTNNEQFF. The CDR3, as DNA: TGTGCCAGCAGGTCCGGGACGAACAATGAGCAGTTCTTC.

As concerns this clonotype: At one of its ends the junction is not consistent with the germline gene, which may arise from a read error. The V call is TRBV20-1, the J call TRBJ2-5; TRBD2 agrees at 9 bases. The germline gives CDR1 DFQATT, CDR2 SNEGSKA (reference sequence). This CDR3 contains 16 residues. The CDR3: CSARDRLAATQEAQYF. The CDR3 DNA is TGCAGTGCTAGAGACCGACTAGCGGCGACCCAAGAGGCCCAGTACTTC.

The chain employs TRBV27 and TRBJ2-7; possibly TRBD2 for D (6 bases). V lost 11 bases and J lost 2, with 22 bases in between. Per the germline V gene, CDR1 is MNHEY and CDR2 is SMNVEV (reference sequence). The CDR3 has 15 amino acids. The CDR3 region has the DNA TGTGCCCCCGATCCGGGACTCAAGGCAGCCTACGAGCAGTACTTC. Its protein product is CAPDPGLKAAYEQYF.

This clonotype appeared many times. The chain carries TRBV11-2 and TRBJ2-1; 12 bases align to TRBD2. The germline gives CDR1 SGHAT, CDR2 FQNNGV. V shed 3 bases, J shed 8 bases, and the junction held 5 bases outside the gene matches. This CDR3 region has 15 residues. For the CDR3, the DNA is TGTGCCAGCAGCTTTACTAGCGGGGGGCAGGATGAGCAGTTCTTC. Amino acid sequence: CASSFTSGGQDEQFF.

This clonotype was detected many times. The chain has TRBV5-1 and TRBJ2-5; D is unresolved. Germline CDR1 reads SGHRS; CDR2 reads YFSETQ. V was pared by 0 bases and J by 5 bases, with 11 bases between. The length of the CDR3 is 14 residues. The chain's CDR3 is CASSLGTSDETQYF. In DNA form, the CDR3 reads TGCGCCAGCAGCTTGGGGACGAGCGACGAGACCCAGTACTTC.

The table lists this clonotype with a few counts. This chain joins TRBV9 and TRBJ2-7, with D perhaps matching TRBD1 or TRBD2 (5 bases each). The V gene's germline CDR1 is SGDLS and CDR2 YYNGEE. The V gene lost 3 bases and the J gene lost 5 bases, with 12 bases spanning the gap. The CDR3 has 13 amino acids. The CDR3 region has the DNA TGTGCCAGCAGCGCCCGGGACGGAAACGAGCAGTACTTC. Translating it yields CASSARDGNEQYF.

This clonotype was observed a handful of times. The gene calls are TRBV5-8 and TRBJ2-5, with TRBD1 identical over 11 bases. The J segment lost 2 bases and the V segment lost 3 bases, leaving 6 bases of the junction unmatched. Germline assignment: CDR1 SGHTS and CDR2 YDEGEE. The CDR3 is 16 amino acids. The CDR3 DNA reads TGTGCCAGCAGCTCCGGACAGGGGGCCGAGCAAGAGACCCAGTACTTC. It yields the protein CASSSGQGAEQETQYF. Full variable domain (remainder filled in from reference TRBV5-8 and TRBJ2-5): EAGVTQSPTHLIKTRGQQATLRCSPISGHTSVYWYQQALGLGLQFLLWYDEGEERNRGNFPPRFSGRQFPNYSSELNVNALELEDSALYLCASSSGQGAEQETQYFGPGTRLLVL.

The table lists this clonotype with many counts. The V and J genes are TRBV12-3 or TRBV12-4 and TRBJ2-1; D gene ambiguous. The CDR3 runs 12 residues. V gave up 6 bases and J gave up 8 bases, with 11 bases separating them. The CDR3 sequence: CASRLRGHEQFF. The CDR3 nucleotides are TGTGCCAGCAGACTTAGAGGCCATGAGCAGTTCTTC.

This clonotype was picked up many times. The V gene is TRBV20-1, the J gene TRBJ2-1, with D possibly TRBD2 on 7 matching bases. CDR1 is DFQATT, CDR2 SNEGSKA, per germline (reference sequence). Between the trimmed V and J ends, which lost 6 bases and 1 base, there was a span of 22 bases. The CDR3 consists of 17 residues. The CDR3 region is CSALATGSAFSYNEQFF. The CDR3 DNA is TGCAGTGCACTAGCGACAGGTTCAGCGTTTTCCTACAATGAGCAGTTCTTC.

This clonotype was seen repeatedly, ten times or more. The chain links TRBV11-2 to TRBJ2-3; D may be TRBD2 (7 bases). CDR1 and CDR2 from the germline V gene are SGHAT and FQNNGV. The V and J ends lost 3 bases and 4 bases respectively, with 14 bases between them. The CDR3 is made up of 15 amino acids. This CDR3 reads CASSFQTGGADTQYF. For the CDR3, the DNA is TGTGCCAGCAGCTTCCAGACGGGGGGCGCAGATACGCAGTATTTT.

Ten or more counts support this clonotype. The chain carries TRBV11-2 and TRBJ2-7; possible D gene TRBD1, 6 bases. Deletions cut 1 base from V and 2 bases from J, with 15 bases between. The germline CDR1 and CDR2 sequences are SGHAT and FQNNGV. The CDR3 is made up of 16 amino acids. CDR3 amino acids: CASSLAPRGLTYEQYF. CDR3 DNA sequence: TGTGCCAGCAGCTTAGCTCCCAGGGGCCTGACCTACGAGCAGTACTTC.